The subject of this entry is one T cell receptor (beta chain). This sample stems from a study of blood T cell repertoires in COVID-19. Overall study context: COVID-19 samples from acute and convalescent phases originated in the United States, Italy and Spain. PBMCs, B-cell-depleted T cells, or T cells provided the cDNA or gDNA that made up the material.

The authors' processing: For nucleated cells, counts were estimated from reference gene primer amplification. This table comes from immunoSEQ multiplex PCR, and its TCRdb copy is limited to in-frame clones, with some not included. V, J and clone size are those of that table, while D and trimming were read from the DNA. The table records 99,000 or so clones, roughly 90% of them present only once. The TCR sequence derives from a human donor in a cohort sampled during active COVID-19. Sequencing used peripheral blood.

The CDR3 spells CASSVPLTGQGYGYTF. The CDR3 DNA sequence: TGTGCCAGCAGCGTGCCCTTAACGGGACAGGGTTATGGCTACACCTTC. V usage is TRBV9 and J usage is TRBJ1-2; TRBD1 matches at 9 bases. V trimming: 2 bases; J trimming: 5 bases; junction bases outside the gene matches: 10. The CDR3 has 16 residues. Germline V gene lookup returns CDR1 SGDLS and CDR2 YYNGEE.